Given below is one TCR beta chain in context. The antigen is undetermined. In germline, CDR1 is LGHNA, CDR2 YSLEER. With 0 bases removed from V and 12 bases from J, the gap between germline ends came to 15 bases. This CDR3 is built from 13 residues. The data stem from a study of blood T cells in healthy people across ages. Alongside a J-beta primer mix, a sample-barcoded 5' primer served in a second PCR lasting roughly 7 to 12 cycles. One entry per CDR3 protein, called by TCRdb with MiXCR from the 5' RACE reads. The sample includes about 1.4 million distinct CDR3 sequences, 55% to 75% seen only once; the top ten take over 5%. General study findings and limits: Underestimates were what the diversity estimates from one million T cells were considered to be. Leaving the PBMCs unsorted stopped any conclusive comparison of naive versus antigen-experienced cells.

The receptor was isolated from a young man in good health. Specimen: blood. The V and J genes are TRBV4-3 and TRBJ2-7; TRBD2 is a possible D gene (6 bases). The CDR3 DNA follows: TGCGCCAGCAGCCAAGATCTCGGCGGGAACCGGTACTTC. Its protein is CASSQDLGGNRYF.